The subject of this entry is one TCR beta chain. Its cognate antigen is unknown. Here immunoSEQ multiplex PCR was the method, and the copy in TCRdb shows in-frame clones only, minus some. The data show about 10,000 clones, with approximately 96% seen just once and approximately 0.3% held by the top ten. The entry originates in a study of T cells after posttransplantation cyclophosphamide. Regarding the study as a whole: Donor-recipient repertoire similarity was low at 1-2 months, rising over year one.

The related graft donor's blood sample was taken on the day of bone marrow donation. In germline, CDR1 is SEHNR, CDR2 FQNEAQ (reference sequence). The V gene end was trimmed by 1 base and the J gene end by 6 bases; junction bases not matched to a gene: 4. The CDR3 sequence is 14 residues long. The sample taken for sequencing was naive CD8+ T cells sorted from PBMCs. The sequence derives from a man aged 25-45 years in good health and a related stem cell transplant donor. The chain links TRBV7-9 to TRBJ1-1; TRBD1 agrees at 8 bases. CDR3 amino acids: CASSLVQGAAEAFF. The CDR3 nucleotides read TGTGCCAGCAGCTTAGTCCAGGGGGCGGCTGAAGCTTTCTTT.